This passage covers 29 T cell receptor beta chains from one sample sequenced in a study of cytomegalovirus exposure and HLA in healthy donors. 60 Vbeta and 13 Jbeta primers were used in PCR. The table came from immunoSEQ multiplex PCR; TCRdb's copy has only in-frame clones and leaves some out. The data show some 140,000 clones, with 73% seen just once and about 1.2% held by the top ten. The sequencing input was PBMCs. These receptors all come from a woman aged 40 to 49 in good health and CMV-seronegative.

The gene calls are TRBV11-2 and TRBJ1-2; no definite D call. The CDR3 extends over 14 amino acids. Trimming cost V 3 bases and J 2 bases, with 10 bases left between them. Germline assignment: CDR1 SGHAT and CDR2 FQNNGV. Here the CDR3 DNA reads TGTGCCAGCAGCTTCCCTGTAACAAACTATGGCTACACCTTC. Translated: CASSFPVTNYGYTF.

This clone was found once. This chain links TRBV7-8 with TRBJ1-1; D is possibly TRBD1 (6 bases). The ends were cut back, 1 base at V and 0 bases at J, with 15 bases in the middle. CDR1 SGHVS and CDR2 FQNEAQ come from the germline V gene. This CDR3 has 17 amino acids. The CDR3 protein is CASSLGFRTVMNTEAFF. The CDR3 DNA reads TGTGCCAGCAGCTTAGGCTTTAGGACAGTAATGAACACTGAAGCTTTCTTT.

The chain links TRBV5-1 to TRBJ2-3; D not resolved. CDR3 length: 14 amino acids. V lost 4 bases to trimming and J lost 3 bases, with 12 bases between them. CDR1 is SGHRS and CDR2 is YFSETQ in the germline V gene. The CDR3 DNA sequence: TGCGCCAGCAGCGCCACAGAAAGAACAGATACGCAGTATTTT. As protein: CASSATERTDTQYF.

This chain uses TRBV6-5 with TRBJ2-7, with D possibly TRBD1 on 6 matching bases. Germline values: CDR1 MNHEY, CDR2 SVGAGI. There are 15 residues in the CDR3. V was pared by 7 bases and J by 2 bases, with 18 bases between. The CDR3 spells CASIDLGQKTYEQYF. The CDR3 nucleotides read TGTGCCAGCATCGACCTGGGACAAAAAACCTACGAGCAGTACTTC.

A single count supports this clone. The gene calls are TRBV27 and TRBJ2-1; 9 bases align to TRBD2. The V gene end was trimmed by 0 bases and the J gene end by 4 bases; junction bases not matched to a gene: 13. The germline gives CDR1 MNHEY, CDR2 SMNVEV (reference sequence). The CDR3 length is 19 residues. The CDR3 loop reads CASSLSIREIAGVYNEQFF. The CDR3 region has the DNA TGTGCCAGCAGTTTATCCATCCGGGAAATAGCGGGGGTTTACAATGAGCAGTTCTTC.

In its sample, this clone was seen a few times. The CDR3 loop is CASSLGLGVTSTDTQYF. The CDR3 nucleotides are TGCGCCAGCAGCTTGGGTTTAGGGGTAACTAGCACAGATACGCAGTATTTT. The chain links TRBV5-1 to TRBJ2-3, with D possibly being TRBD1 (5 bases). V lost 0 bases and J 0 bases, leaving 14 bases between the germline ends. The V gene's germline CDR1 is SGHRS and CDR2 YFSETQ. The CDR3 is 17 residues long.

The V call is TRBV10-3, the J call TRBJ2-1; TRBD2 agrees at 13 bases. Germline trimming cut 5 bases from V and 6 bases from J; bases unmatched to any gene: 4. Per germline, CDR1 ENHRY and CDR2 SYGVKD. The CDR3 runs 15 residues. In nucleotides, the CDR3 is TGTGCCATCAGTCGGACTAGCGGGGGTTTCAATGAGCAGTTCTTC. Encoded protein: CAISRTSGGFNEQFF.

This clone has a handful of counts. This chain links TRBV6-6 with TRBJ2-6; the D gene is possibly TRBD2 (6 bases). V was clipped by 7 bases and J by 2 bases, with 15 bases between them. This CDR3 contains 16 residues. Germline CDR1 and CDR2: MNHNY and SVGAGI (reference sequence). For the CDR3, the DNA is TGTGCCAGCATCCCCCGGGGGACTGCTGGGGCCAACGTCCTGACTTTC. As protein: CASIPRGTAGANVLTF.

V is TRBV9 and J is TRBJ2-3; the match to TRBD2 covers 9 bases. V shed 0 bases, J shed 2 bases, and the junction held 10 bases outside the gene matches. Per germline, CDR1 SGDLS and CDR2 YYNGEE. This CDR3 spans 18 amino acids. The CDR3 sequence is CASSVEVASGANTDTQYF. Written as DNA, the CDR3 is TGTGCCAGCAGCGTAGAAGTTGCTAGCGGGGCCAACACAGATACGCAGTATTTT.

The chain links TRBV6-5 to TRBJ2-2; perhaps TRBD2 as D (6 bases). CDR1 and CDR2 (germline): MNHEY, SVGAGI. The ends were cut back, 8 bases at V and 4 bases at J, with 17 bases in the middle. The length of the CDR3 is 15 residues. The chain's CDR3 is CASRSSRGFTGELFF. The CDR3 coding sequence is TGTGCCAGCCGCTCCTCGCGGGGATTCACCGGGGAGCTGTTTTTT.

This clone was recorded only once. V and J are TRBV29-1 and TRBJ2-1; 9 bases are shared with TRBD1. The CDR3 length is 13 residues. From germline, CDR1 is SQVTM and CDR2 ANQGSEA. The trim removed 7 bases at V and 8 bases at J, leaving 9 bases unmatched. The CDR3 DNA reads TGCAGCGACAGGGGGCGTTCGGCCCATGAGCAGTTCTTC. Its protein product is CSDRGRSAHEQFF.

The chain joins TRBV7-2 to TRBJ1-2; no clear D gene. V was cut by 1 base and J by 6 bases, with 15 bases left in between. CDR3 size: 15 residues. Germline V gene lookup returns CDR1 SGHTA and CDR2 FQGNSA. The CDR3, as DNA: TGTGCCAGCAGCTTAGAAACCCAGCGGAGGGATGGCTACACCTTC. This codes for CASSLETQRRDGYTF.

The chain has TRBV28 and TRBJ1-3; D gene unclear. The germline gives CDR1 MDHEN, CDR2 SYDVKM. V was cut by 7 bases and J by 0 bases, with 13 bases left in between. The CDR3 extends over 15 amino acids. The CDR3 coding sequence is TGTGCCAGCATCCGCGCCATAGACTCTGGAAACACCATATATTTT. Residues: CASIRAIDSGNTIYF.

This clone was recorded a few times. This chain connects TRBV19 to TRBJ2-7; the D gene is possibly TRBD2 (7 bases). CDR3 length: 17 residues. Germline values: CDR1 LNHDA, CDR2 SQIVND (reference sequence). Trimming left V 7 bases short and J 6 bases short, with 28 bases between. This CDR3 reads CASTPGRGSPLLGEQYF. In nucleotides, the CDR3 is TGTGCCAGTACCCCGGGGAGGGGGAGTCCCTTACTGGGCGAGCAGTACTTC.

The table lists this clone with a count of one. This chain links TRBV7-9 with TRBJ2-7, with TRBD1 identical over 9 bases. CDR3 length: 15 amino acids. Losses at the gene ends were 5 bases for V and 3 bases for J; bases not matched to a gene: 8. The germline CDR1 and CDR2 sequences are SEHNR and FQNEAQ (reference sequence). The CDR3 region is CASSGTGGFIYEQYF. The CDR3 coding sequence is TGTGCCAGCAGCGGAACAGGGGGCTTTATCTACGAGCAGTACTTC.

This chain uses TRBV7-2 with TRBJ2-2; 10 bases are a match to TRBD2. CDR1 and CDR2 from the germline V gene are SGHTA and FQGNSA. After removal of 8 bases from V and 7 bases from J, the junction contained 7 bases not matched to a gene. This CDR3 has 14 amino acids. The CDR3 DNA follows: TGTGCCAGCCGGCCTCTAGCGGGGGTCGGGGAGCTGTTTTTT. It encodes CASRPLAGVGELFF. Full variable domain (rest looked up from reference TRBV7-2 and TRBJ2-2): GAGVSQSPSNKVTEKGKDVELRCDPISGHTALYWYRQSLGQGLEFLIYFQGNSAPDKSGLPSDRFSAERTGGSVSTLTIQRTQQEDSAVYLCASRPLAGVGELFFGEGSRLTVL.

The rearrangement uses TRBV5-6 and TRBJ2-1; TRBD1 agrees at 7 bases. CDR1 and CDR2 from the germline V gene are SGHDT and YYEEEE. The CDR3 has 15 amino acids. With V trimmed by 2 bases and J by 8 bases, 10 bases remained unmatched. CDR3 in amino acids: CASSFYRGKVDEQFF. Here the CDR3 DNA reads TGTGCCAGCAGCTTCTACAGGGGTAAGGTGGATGAGCAGTTCTTC.

The CDR3 sequence: CASSSNLNPFYEQYF. CDR3 bases: TGTGCCAGCAGTTCTAATTTGAACCCATTCTACGAGCAGTACTTC. The chain uses TRBV27 and TRBJ2-7, with D unresolved. CDR1 MNHEY and CDR2 SMNVEV come from the germline V gene (reference sequence). This CDR3 is built from 15 residues. V shed 4 bases and J shed 3 bases, with 16 bases lying between them.

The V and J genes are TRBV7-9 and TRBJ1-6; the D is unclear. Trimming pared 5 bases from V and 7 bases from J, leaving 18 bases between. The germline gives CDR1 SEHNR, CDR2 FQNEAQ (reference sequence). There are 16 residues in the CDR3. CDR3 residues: CASSQPPGSANSPLHF. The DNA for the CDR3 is TGTGCCAGCAGCCAGCCACCAGGATCAGCCAATTCACCCCTCCACTTT.

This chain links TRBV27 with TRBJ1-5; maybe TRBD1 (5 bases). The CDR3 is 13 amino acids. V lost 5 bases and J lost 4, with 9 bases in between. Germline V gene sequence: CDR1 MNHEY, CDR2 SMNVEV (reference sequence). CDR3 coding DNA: TGTGCCAGCAGTAGAGACAGAAATCAGCCCCAGCATTTT. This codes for CASSRDRNQPQHF.

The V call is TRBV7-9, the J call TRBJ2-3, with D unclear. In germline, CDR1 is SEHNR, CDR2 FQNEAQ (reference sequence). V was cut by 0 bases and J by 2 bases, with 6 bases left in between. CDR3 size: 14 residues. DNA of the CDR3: TGTGCCAGCAGCTTAGCCCTTCCCACAGATACGCAGTATTTT. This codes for CASSLALPTDTQYF.

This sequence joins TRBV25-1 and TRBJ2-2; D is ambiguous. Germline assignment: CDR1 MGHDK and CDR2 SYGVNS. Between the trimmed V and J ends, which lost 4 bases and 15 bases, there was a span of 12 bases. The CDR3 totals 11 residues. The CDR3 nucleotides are TGTGCCAGCAGTGTGGGCTGGAAGGTGTTTTTT. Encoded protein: CASSVGWKVFF.

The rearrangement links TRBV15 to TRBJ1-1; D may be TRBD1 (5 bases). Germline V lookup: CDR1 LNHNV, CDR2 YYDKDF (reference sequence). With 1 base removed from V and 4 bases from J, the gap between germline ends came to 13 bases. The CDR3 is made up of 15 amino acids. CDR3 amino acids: CATSRGGGGSTEAFF. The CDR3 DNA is TGTGCCACCAGCAGAGGGGGGGGAGGTAGCACTGAAGCTTTCTTT.

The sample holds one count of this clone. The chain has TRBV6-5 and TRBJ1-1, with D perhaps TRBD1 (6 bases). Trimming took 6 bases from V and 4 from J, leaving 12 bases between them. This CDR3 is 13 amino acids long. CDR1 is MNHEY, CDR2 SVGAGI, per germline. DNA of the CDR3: TGTGCCAGCAGCTACAGGGAGGGCACTGAAGCTTTCTTT. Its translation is CASSYREGTEAFF.

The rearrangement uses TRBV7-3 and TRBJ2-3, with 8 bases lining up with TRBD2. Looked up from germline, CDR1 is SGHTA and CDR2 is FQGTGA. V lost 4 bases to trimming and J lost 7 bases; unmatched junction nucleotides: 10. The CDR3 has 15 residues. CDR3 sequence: CASSSRPGLGNTQYF. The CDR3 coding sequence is TGTGCCAGCAGCTCTAGACCGGGACTAGGCAATACGCAGTATTTT. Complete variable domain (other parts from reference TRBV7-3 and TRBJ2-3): GAGVSQTPSNKVTEKGKYVELRCDPISGHTALYWYRQSLGQGPEFLIYFQGTGAADDSGLPNDRFFAVRPEGSVSTLKIQRTERGDSAVYLCASSSRPGLGNTQYFGPGTRLTVL.

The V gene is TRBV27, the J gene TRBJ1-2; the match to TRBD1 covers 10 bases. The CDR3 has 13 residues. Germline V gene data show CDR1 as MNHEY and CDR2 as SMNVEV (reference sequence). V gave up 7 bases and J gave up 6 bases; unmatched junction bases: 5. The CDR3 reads CASTRTGGHGYTF. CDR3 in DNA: TGTGCCAGCACCAGGACAGGGGGACATGGCTACACCTTC.

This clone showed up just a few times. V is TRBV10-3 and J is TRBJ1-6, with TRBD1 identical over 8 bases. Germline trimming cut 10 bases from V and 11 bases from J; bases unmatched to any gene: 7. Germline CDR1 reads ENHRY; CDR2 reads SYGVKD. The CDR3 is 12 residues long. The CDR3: CATAQGATPLHF. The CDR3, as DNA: TGTGCCACCGCTCAGGGGGCTACACCCCTCCACTTT.

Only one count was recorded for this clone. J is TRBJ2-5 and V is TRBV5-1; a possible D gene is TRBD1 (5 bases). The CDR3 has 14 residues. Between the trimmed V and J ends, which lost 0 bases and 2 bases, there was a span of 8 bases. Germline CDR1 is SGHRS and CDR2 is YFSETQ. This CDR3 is CASSLARVQETQYF. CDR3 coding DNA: TGCGCCAGCAGCTTGGCCAGGGTACAAGAGACCCAGTACTTC.

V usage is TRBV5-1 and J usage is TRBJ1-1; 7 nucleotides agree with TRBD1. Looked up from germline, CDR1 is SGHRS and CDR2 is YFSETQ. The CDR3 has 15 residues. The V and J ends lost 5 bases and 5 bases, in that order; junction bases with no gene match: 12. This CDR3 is CASREQGDRGTEAFF. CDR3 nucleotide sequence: TGCGCCAGCAGGGAGCAGGGGGACCGGGGAACTGAAGCTTTCTTT.